The T cell receptor (beta chain) under discussion was sequenced for a study of blood T cell repertoires in COVID-19. Study-wide background: PBMCs, B-cell-depleted T cells, or T cells were the source of the cDNA or gDNA that made up the material.

The CDR3 length is 16 residues. V lost 4 bases and J lost 4; bases outside the gene matches: 8. Germline lookup yields CDR1 SGHNT and CDR2 YENEEA. This table comes from immunoSEQ multiplex PCR, and its TCRdb copy is limited to in-frame clones, with some not included. Of about 270,000 clones listed, around 86% are singletons. The rearrangement joins TRBV11-3 to TRBJ2-3; TRBD2 aligns across 10 bases. The origin of this receptor is a man in his fifties with acute or convalescent COVID-19. Sequencing was performed on peripheral blood. The CDR3 loop is CASSSPLAGDSDTQYF. The CDR3 DNA reads TGTGCCAGCAGCTCCCCCCTAGCGGGGGACTCAGATACGCAGTATTTT.